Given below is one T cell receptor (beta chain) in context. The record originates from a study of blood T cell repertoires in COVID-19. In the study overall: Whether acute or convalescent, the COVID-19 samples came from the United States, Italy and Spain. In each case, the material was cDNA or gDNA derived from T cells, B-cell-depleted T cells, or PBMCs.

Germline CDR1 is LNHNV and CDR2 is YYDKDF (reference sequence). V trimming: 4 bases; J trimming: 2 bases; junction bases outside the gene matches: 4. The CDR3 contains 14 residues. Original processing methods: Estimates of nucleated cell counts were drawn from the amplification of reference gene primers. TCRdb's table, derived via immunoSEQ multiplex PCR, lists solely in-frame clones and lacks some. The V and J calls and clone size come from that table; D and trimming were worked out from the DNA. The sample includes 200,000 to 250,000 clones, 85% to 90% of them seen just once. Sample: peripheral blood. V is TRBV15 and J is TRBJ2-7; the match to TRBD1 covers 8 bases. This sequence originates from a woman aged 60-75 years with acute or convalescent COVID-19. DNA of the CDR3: TGTGCCACCAGCATAGACAGGGGCCCCTACGAGCAGTACTTC. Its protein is CATSIDRGPYEQYF.